A selection of T cell receptor beta chains follows, all from one sample in a study of blood T cell repertoires in COVID-19. Repertoires were generated with immunoSEQ multiplex PCR, while TCRdb's copy carries only in-frame clones and drops some. The sample records around 43,000 clones, approximately 85% being singletons. Sequencing input: peripheral blood. These receptor sequences come from a woman over 75 with acute or convalescent COVID-19. CDR3s include the opening cysteine and the closing phenylalanine or tryptophan. The D gene is left open where the match is weak. The size field is filled for only some rows; it gives once, few, many or a size class.

v_gene	abundance	d_gene	j_gene	CDR3nt	CDR3aa
TRBV19	-	-	TRBJ2-2	TGTGCCAGTACCCCGGGGGCGAACACCGGGGAGCTGTTTTTT	CASTPGANTGELFF
TRBV2	few	-	TRBJ1-5	TGTGCCAGCGCGAGGGAGGGCAACAATCAGCCCCAGCATTTT	CASAREGNNQPQHF
TRBV5-4	-	TRBD2	TRBJ2-1	TGTGCCAGCAGTTTGGGACCGGGACTAGTAACCCATGAGCAGTTCTTC	CASSLGPGLVTHEQFF
TRBV7-2	-	TRBD2	TRBJ2-3	TGTGCCAGCAGCTTAATAGCGGGAGTGTCGGATACGCAGTATTTT	CASSLIAGVSDTQYF
TRBV7-6	-	TRBD2	TRBJ2-1	TGTGCCAGCAGCGGGACTAGCGGCTACAATGAGCAGTTCTTC	CASSGTSGYNEQFF
TRBV10-3	-	TRBD1	TRBJ1-1	TGTGCCATCGGTACACAGGGGGTGGGCACTGAAGCTTTCTTT	CAIGTQGVGTEAFF
TRBV15	-	-	TRBJ2-1	TGTGCCACCAGCAGAGAACTAGACTCCTACAATGAGCAGTTCTTC	CATSRELDSYNEQFF
TRBV10-1	-	-	TRBJ1-5	TGCGCCAGCAGTGCCGGACAGAATCAGCCCCAGCATTTT	CASSAGQNQPQHF
TRBV5-8	once	-	TRBJ2-5	TGTGCCAGCAGCTTCTGGGTTAGGGGGACCCAGTACTTC	CASSFWVRGTQYF
TRBV28	-	-	TRBJ2-3	TGTGCCAGCAGTTTATCGGCGGCAGATACGCAGTATTTT	CASSLSAADTQYF
TRBV12-3/TRBV12-4	-	-	TRBJ2-5	TGTGCCAGCAGTTTAATCCTCGAGACCCAGTACTTC	CASSLILETQYF
TRBV5-4	-	TRBD2	TRBJ2-3	TGTGCCAGCAGGGCCGGGACTACAAGCACAGATACGCAGTATTTT	CASRAGTTSTDTQYF
TRBV5-4	-	-	TRBJ1-4	TGTGCCAGCGGGAAGCCCGGGGTCGAAAAACTGTTTTTT	CASGKPGVEKLFF
TRBV15	-	-	TRBJ2-3	TGTGCCACCAGCAGCGGTCCCAACGAGGGTGGTAAAGATACGCAGTATTTT	CATSSGPNEGGKDTQYF
TRBV4-2	-	-	TRBJ2-2	TGTGCCAGCAGCCAAGGACGGGACTCTTACACCGGGGAGCTGTTTTTT	CASSQGRDSYTGELFF
TRBV7-2	once	-	TRBJ2-7	TGTGCCAGCAGCCCATCTAGGAGCTCCTACGAGCAGTACTTC	CASSPSRSSYEQYF
TRBV19	-	-	TRBJ1-1	TGTGCCAGTAGTATTGAAGGGGTAATGGAAGCTTTCTTT	CASSIEGVMEAFF
TRBV3-1/TRBV3-2	-	-	TRBJ1-1	TGTGCCAGCAGGCCCCCCGGAATCGGAGGGAACACTGAAGCTTTCTTT	CASRPPGIGGNTEAFF
TRBV4-1	few	-	TRBJ2-7	TGCGCCAGCAGCCAAGACAAAAAATTTAGCGATGGGAAGTACGAGCAGTACTTC	CASSQDKKFSDGKYEQYF
TRBV27	-	TRBD2	TRBJ2-1	TGTGCCAGCAGTGGGGGGACTAGCGGGGGCTTCTACAATGAGCAGTTCTTC	CASSGGTSGGFYNEQFF
TRBV19	-	-	TRBJ2-2	TGTGCCAGTAGTGGTGTGGGGCCGGGCACCGGGGAGCTGTTTTTT	CASSGVGPGTGELFF
TRBV19	-	TRBD2	TRBJ2-7	TGTGCCAGTAGTATAGATCTACTAGCGGGAGAATACGAGCAGTACTTC	CASSIDLLAGEYEQYF
TRBV19	-	TRBD1	TRBJ1-2	TGTGCCAGTCTACCAACCGGGACAGAGATTTATGGCTACACCTTC	CASLPTGTEIYGYTF
TRBV18	-	-	TRBJ2-7	TGTGCCAGCTCATCCCGGGGTTCCTACGAGCAGTACTTC	CASSSRGSYEQYF
TRBV30	-	-	TRBJ2-5	TGTGCCTGGAGTGGCCAGGAGGTCCAAGAGACCCAGTACTTC	CAWSGQEVQETQYF
TRBV2	-	TRBD1	TRBJ2-5	TGTGCCAGCAGCGGACAGGGGTTACCGCAAGAGACCCAGTACTTC	CASSGQGLPQETQYF
TRBV5-1	-	TRBD1	TRBJ2-7	TGCGCCAGCAGCTTGGGGACAGGGGGCTTATACGAGCAGTACTTC	CASSLGTGGLYEQYF